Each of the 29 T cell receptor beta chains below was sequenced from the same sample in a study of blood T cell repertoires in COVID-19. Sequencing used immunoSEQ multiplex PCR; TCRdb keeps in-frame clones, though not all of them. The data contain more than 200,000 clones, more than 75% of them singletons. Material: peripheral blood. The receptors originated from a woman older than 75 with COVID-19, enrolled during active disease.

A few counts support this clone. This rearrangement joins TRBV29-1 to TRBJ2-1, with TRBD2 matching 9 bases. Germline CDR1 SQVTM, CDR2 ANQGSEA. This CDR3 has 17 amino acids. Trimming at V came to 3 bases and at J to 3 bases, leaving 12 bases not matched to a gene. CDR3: CSVDGASGNFDYNEQFF. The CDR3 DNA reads TGCAGCGTTGACGGGGCTAGCGGGAACTTTGACTACAATGAGCAGTTCTTC.

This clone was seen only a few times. The CDR3 region is CASSSTGINQPQHF. CDR3 in DNA: TGCGCCAGCAGCTCGACAGGAATCAATCAGCCCCAGCATTTT. The J gene is TRBJ1-5, the V gene TRBV5-1, with D possibly matching TRBD1 (6 bases). V shed 3 bases and J shed 3 bases, with 10 bases lying between them. The germline gives CDR1 SGHRS, CDR2 YFSETQ. The CDR3 sequence is 14 residues long.

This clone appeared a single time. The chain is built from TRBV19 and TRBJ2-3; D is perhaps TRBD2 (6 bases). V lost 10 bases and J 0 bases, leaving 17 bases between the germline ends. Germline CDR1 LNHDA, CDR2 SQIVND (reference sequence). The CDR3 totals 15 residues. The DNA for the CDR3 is TGTGCCACCACCACTTCTAGCGTTAGCACAGATACGCAGTATTTT. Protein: CATTTSSVSTDTQYF.

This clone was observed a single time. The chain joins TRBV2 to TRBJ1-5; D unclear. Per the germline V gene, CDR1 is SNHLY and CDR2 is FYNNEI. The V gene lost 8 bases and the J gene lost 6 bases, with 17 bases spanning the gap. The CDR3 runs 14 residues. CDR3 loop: CASGEPRGVQPQHF. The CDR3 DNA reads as TGTGCCAGCGGGGAACCACGGGGAGTTCAGCCCCAGCATTTT.

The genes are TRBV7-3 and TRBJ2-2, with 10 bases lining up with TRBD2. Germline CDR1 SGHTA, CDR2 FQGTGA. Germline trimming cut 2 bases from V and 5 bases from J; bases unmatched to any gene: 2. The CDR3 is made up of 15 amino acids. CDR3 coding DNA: TGTGCCAGCAGCTTAGTACTAGCGGGGACCGGGGAGCTGTTTTTT. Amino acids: CASSLVLAGTGELFF.

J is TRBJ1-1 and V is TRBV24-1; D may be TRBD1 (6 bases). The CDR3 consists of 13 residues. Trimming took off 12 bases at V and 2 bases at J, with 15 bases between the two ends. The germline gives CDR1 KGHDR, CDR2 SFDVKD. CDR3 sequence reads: CAAQRQENTEAFF. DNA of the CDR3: TGTGCCGCCCAACGACAGGAAAACACTGAAGCTTTCTTT.

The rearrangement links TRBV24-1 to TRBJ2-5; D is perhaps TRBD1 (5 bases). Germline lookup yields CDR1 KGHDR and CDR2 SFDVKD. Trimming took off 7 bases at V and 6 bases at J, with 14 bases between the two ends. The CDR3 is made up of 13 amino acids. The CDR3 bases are TGTGCCACCAGCGAACATAAGGGGCAGACCCAGTACTTC. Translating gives CATSEHKGQTQYF.

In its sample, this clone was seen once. The CDR3 DNA reads as TGTGCCAGCAGCTTGAGAGCGGGGGAACCCTACGAGCAGTACTTC. Residues: CASSLRAGEPYEQYF. The V gene is TRBV7-2, the J gene TRBJ2-7, with 8 bases aligning to TRBD2. The V gene's germline CDR1 is SGHTA and CDR2 FQGNSA. The V gene end was trimmed by 3 bases and the J gene end by 2 bases; junction bases not matched to a gene: 6. This CDR3 region has 15 residues.

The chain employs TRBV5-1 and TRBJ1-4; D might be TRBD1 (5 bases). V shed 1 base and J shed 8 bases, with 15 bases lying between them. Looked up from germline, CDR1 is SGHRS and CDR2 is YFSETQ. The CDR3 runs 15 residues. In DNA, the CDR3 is TGCGCCAGCAGCTTGACCTCAGGGAGGCGGGAAAAACTGTTTTTT. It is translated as CASSLTSGRREKLFF.

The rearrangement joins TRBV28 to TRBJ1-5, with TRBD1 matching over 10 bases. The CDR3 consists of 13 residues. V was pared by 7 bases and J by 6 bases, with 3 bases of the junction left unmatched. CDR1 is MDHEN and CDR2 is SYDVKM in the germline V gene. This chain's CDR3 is CASIRTGGQPQHF. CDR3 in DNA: TGTGCCAGCATCAGGACAGGGGGTCAGCCCCAGCATTTT.

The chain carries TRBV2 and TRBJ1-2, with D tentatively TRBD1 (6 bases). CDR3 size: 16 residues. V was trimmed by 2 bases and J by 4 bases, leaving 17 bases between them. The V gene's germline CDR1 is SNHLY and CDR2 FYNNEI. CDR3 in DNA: TGTGCCAGCAGTGAACGGCAGGGGATATATAGCTATGGCTACACCTTC. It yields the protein CASSERQGIYSYGYTF.

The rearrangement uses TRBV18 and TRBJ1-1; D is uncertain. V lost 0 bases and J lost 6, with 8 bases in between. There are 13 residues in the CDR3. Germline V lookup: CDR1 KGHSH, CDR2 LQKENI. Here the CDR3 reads CASSPPTSSEAFF. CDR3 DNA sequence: TGTGCCAGCTCACCACCGACATCTTCTGAAGCTTTCTTT. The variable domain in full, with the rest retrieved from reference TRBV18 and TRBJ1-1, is NAGVMQNPRHLVRRRGQEARLRCSPMKGHSHVYWYRQLPEEGLKFMVYLQKENIIDESGMPKERFSAEFPKEGPSILRIQQVVRGDSAAYFCASSPPTSSEAFFGQGTRLTVV.

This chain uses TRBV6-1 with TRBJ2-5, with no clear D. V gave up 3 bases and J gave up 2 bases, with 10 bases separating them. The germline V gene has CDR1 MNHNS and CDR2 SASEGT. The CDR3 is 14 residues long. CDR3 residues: CASSDHGRQETQYF. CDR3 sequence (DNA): TGTGCCAGCAGTGATCATGGCAGACAAGAGACCCAGTACTTC.

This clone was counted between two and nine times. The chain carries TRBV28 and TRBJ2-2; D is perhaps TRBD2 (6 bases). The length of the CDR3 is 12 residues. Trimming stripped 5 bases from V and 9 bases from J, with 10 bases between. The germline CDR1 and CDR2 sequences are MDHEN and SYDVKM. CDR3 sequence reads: CASSLLARELFF. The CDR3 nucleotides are TGTGCCAGCAGTCTACTAGCCCGGGAGCTGTTTTTT.

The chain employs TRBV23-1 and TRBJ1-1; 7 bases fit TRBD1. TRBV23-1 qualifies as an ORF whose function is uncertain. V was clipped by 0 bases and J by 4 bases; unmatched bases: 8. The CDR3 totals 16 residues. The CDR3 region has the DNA TGCGCCAGCAGTCAATCGGGGGACAGCGGGGGCACTGAAGCTTTCTTT. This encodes CASSQSGDSGGTEAFF.

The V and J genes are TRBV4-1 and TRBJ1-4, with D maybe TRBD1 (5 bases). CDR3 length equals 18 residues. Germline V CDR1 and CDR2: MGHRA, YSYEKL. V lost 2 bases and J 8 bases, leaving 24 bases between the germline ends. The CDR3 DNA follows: TGCGCCAGCAGCCAACAATATCCGGGGGTGTGGGAATGGGAAAAACTGTTTTTT. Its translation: CASSQQYPGVWEWEKLFF.

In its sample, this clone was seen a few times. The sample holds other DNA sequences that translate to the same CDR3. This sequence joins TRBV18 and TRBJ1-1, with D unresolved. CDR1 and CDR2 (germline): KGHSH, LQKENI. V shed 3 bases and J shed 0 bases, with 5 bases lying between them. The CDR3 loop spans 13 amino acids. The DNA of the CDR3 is TGTGCCAGCTCACCGGCGGTGAACACTGAAGCTTTCTTT. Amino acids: CASSPAVNTEAFF.

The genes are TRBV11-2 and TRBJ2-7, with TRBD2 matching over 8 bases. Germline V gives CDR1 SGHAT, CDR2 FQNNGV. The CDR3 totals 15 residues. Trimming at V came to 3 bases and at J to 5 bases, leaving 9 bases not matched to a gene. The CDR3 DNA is TGTGCCAGCAGCTTCCAGAGCGGGGGAAGGAACGAGCAGTACTTC. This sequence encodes CASSFQSGGRNEQYF.

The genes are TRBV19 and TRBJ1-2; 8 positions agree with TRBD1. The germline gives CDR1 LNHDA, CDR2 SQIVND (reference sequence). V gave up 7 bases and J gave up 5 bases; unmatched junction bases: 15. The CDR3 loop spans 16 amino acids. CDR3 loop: CASTTVLQGGAYGYTF. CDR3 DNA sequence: TGTGCCAGTACCACGGTCCTACAGGGGGGGGCTTATGGCTACACCTTC. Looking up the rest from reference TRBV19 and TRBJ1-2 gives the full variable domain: DGGITQSPKYLFRKEGQNVTLSCEQNLNHDAMYWYRQDPGQGLRLIYYSQIVNDFQKGDIAEGYSVSREKKESFPLTVTSAQKNPTAFYLCASTTVLQGGAYGYTFGSGTRLTVV.

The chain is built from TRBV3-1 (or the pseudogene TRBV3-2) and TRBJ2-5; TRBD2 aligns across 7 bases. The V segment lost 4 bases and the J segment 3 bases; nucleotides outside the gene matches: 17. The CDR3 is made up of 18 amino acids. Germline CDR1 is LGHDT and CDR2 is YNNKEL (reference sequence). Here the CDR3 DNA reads TGTGCCAGCAGCCTCCCCTCAATCTTTATAGCGGGTGAAGAGACCCAGTACTTC. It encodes CASSLPSIFIAGEETQYF.

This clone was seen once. The CDR3 protein is CASSRTDILETQYF. The CDR3, as DNA: TGTGCCAGCAGTAGAACAGATATCCTAGAGACCCAGTACTTC. The rearrangement links TRBV27 to TRBJ2-5; no reliable D call. Germline-derived CDR1 and CDR2 are MNHEY and SMNVEV (reference sequence). The length of the CDR3 is 14 residues. Trimming cost V 5 bases and J 4 bases, with 14 bases left between them.

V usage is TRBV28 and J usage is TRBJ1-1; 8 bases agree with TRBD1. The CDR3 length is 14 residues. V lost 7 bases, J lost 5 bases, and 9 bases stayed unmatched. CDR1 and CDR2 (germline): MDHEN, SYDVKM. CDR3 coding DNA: TGTGCCAGCACCCTACAGGGGGTCCTGACTGAAGCTTTCTTT. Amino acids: CASTLQGVLTEAFF. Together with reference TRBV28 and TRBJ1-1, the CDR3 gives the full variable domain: DVKVTQSSRYLVKRTGEKVFLECVQDMDHENMFWYRQDPGLGLRLIYFSYDVKMKEKGDIPEGYSVSREKKERFSLILESASTNQTSMYLCASTLQGVLTEAFFGQGTRLTVV.

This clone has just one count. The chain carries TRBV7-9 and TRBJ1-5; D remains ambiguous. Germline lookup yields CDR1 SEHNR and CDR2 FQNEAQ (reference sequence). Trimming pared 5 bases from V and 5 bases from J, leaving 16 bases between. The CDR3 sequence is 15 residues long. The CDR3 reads CASSAMAGGDQPQHF. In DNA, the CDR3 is TGTGCCAGCAGCGCCATGGCGGGTGGGGATCAGCCCCAGCATTTT.

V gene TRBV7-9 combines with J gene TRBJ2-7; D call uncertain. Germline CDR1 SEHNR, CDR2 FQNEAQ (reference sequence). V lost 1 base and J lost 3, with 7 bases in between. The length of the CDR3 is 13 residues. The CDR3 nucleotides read TGTGCCAGCAGCTTAGGGTCAGACTACGAGCAGTACTTC. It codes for CASSLGSDYEQYF.

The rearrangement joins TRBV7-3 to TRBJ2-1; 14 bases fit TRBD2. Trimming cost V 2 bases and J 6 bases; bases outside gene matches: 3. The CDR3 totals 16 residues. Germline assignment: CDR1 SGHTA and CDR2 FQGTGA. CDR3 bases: TGTGCCAGCAGCTTATTTGGGACTAGCGGGAGCAATGAGCAGTTCTTC. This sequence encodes CASSLFGTSGSNEQFF.

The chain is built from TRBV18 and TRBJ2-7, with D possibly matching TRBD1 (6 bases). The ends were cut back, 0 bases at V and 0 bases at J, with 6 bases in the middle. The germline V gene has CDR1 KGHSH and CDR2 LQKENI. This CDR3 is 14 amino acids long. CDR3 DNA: TGTGCCAGCTCACCACCGGGGGCCTCCTACGAGCAGTACTTC. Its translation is CASSPPGASYEQYF.

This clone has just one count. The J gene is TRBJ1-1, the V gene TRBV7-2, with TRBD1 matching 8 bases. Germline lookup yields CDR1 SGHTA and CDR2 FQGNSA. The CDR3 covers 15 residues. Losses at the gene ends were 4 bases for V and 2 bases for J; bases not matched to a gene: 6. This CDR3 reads CASSSGQGLNTEAFF. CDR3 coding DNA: TGTGCCAGCAGCTCAGGACAGGGATTAAACACTGAAGCTTTCTTT.

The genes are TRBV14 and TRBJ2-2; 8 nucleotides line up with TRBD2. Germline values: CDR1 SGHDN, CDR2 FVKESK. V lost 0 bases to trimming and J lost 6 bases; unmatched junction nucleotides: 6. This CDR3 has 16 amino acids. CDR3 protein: CASSQDVAGRPGELFF. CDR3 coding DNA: TGTGCCAGCAGCCAAGATGTAGCGGGGAGGCCCGGGGAGCTGTTTTTT.

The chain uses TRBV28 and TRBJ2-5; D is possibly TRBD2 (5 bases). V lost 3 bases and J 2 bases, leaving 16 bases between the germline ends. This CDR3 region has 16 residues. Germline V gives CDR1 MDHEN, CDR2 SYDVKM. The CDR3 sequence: CASSFVEGGGQETQYF. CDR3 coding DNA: TGTGCCAGCAGTTTTGTTGAGGGTGGAGGACAAGAGACCCAGTACTTC.